A single sample is the source of the 27 T cell receptor beta chains below, sequenced in a study of T cell repertoires in cytomegalovirus infection. Their target antigens are unknown. TCRdb independently ran MiXCR on the reads; one entry per CDR3 protein. Found here are approximately 89,000 distinct CDR3 sequences, about 24% of them singletons; the top ten hold roughly 50%. This material consisted of CD8+ T cells from cultured PBMCs, taken from culture after CMV antigen stimulation. These receptors were collected from a human donor in good health (CMV status not recorded). Some clones in this sample may be carry-over from other donors' samples.

Regarding this clonotype: It may be a read error: a sequence one base away is much more abundant. This chain joins TRBV7-9 and TRBJ2-3; D is ambiguous. Germline lookup yields CDR1 SEHNR and CDR2 FQNEAQ (reference sequence). This CDR3 has 14 residues. The CDR3 protein is CAGSLVAPFDTQYF. The CDR3 region has the DNA TGTGCCGGCAGCTTAGTAGCTCCATTCGATACGCAGTATTTT.

This clonotype has only a few counts. The chain is built from TRBV6-5 and TRBJ2-5, with a weak D call TRBD1 (5 bases). Germline V gene sequence: CDR1 MNHEY, CDR2 SVGAGI. V was trimmed by 0 bases and J by 5 bases, leaving 16 bases between them. The CDR3 is 16 residues long. CDR3 residues: CASSYSNTGRRETQYF. The CDR3 region has the DNA TGTGCCAGCAGTTACTCGAACACAGGCCGCCGGGAGACCCAGTACTTC.

V usage is TRBV28 and J usage is TRBJ1-5; no firm D call. Trimming took off 2 bases at V and 9 bases at J, with 17 bases between the two ends. Per germline, CDR1 MDHEN and CDR2 SYDVKM. The CDR3 is made up of 15 amino acids. The CDR3 protein is CASSLPGQVGRPQHF. CDR3 nucleotide sequence: TGTGCCAGCAGTTTACCCGGCCAGGTTGGGAGGCCCCAGCATTTT.

The sample holds many counts of this clonotype. The V gene is TRBV6-2 or TRBV6-3, the J gene TRBJ2-2, with 9 bases fitting TRBD2. The junction had 8 bases not matched to a gene; V was cut back by 4 bases and J by 5 bases. Per germline, CDR1 MNHEY and CDR2 SVGEGT. This CDR3 is 16 amino acids long. The chain's CDR3 is CASSSIRLAVTGELFF. CDR3 coding DNA: TGTGCCAGCAGTTCCATCAGACTAGCGGTGACCGGGGAGCTGTTTTTT.

This chain uses TRBV7-3 with TRBJ2-3, with D tentatively TRBD2 (6 bases). The CDR3 loop spans 14 amino acids. Germline V CDR1 and CDR2: SGHTA, FQGTGA. V gave up 9 bases and J gave up 1 base, with 14 bases separating them. The DNA for the CDR3 is TGTGCCAGTGCTGGGGGGTATGGCACAGATACGCAGTATTTT. Translated: CASAGGYGTDTQYF.

The V and J genes are TRBV11-3 and TRBJ2-7; D gene unclear. The CDR3 consists of 15 residues. Germline V gene data show CDR1 as SGHNT and CDR2 as YENEEA. Deletions cut 5 bases from V and 2 bases from J, with 16 bases between. The CDR3 region has the DNA TGTGCCAGCAGCCATCACGGCCACAGCCCCTACGAGCAGTACTTC. Translating it yields CASSHHGHSPYEQYF.

The V gene is TRBV27, the J gene TRBJ2-2; possibly TRBD2 for D (6 bases). This CDR3 has 12 amino acids. Trimming removed 6 bases from V and 6 bases from J, with 8 bases in between. Per the germline V gene, CDR1 is MNHEY and CDR2 is SMNVEV (reference sequence). The CDR3, as DNA: TGTGCCAGCAGGGAGGGATCCGGGGAGCTGTTTTTT. Translating it yields CASREGSGELFF.

As for this clonotype: This may be a read error: a much more frequent sequence differs by one nucleotide. The gene calls are TRBV7-3 and TRBJ2-1; D may be TRBD1 (6 bases). The V and J ends lost 6 bases and 8 bases respectively, with 11 bases between them. The CDR3 is made up of 12 amino acids. Germline assignment: CDR1 SGHTA and CDR2 FQGTGA. This CDR3 reads CASRDTGYEQFF. CDR3 bases: TGTGCCAGCAGAGATACAGGGTATGAGCAGTTCTTC.

The chain uses TRBV10-3 and TRBJ2-7; D is ambiguous. CDR1 and CDR2 (germline): ENHRY, SYGVKD. The V end lost 0 bases, the J end lost 5 bases, and 8 bases lay between the germline ends. CDR3 length equals 13 residues. As DNA, the CDR3 is TGTGCCATCAGTGAGTCGATCGGAAACGAGCAGTACTTC. It codes for CAISESIGNEQYF.

This rearrangement joins TRBV6-5 to TRBJ1-1, with D unclear. Germline V lookup: CDR1 MNHEY, CDR2 SVGAGI. CDR3 length: 15 residues. The V and J ends lost 7 bases and 4 bases respectively, with 19 bases between them. CDR3 in DNA: TGTGCCAGCACCCCCCCGGGTGGGGTTATCACTGAAGCTTTCTTT. It is translated as CASTPPGGVITEAFF.

J is TRBJ2-7 and V is TRBV19; the match to TRBD2 covers 9 bases. J lost 5 bases, V lost 5 bases, and 4 bases had no gene match. The CDR3 runs to 13 residues. Germline V gives CDR1 LNHDA, CDR2 SQIVND (reference sequence). CDR3 nucleotide sequence: TGTGCCAGTAGTGCCCGACTAGCGGACGAGCAGTACTTC. The encoded protein is CASSARLADEQYF.

The CDR3: CASSQTGAYGYTF. In DNA form, the CDR3 reads TGCGCCAGCAGCCAAACGGGGGCCTATGGCTACACCTTC. The V and J genes are TRBV4-3 and TRBJ1-2; TRBD1 is a possible D gene (6 bases). From germline, CDR1 is LGHNA and CDR2 YSLEER. The CDR3 is 13 residues long. V lost 2 bases and J 4 bases, leaving 8 bases between the germline ends.

The chain carries TRBV18 and TRBJ1-1; tentatively, D is TRBD1 (6 bases). Looked up from germline, CDR1 is KGHSH and CDR2 is LQKENI. Deletions cut 5 bases from V and 1 base from J, with 11 bases between. CDR3 length: 14 amino acids. The CDR3 sequence is CASSATTGNTEAFF. As DNA, the CDR3 is TGTGCCAGCTCAGCGACGACAGGGAACACTGAAGCTTTCTTT.

This clonotype was observed a handful of times. Here the CDR3 reads CASSQGSGPRSTDTQYF. The CDR3, as DNA: TGCGCCAGCAGCCAAGGTTCAGGCCCGAGGTCCACAGATACGCAGTATTTT. The J gene is TRBJ2-3, the V gene TRBV4-3; D remains unclear. The CDR3 spans 17 residues. Germline CDR1 is LGHNA and CDR2 is YSLEER. Trimming pared 1 base from V and 2 bases from J, leaving 16 bases between.

This clonotype has only a few counts. The chain employs TRBV7-6 and TRBJ1-1; 7 nucleotides match TRBD1. This CDR3 region has 14 residues. V lost 5 bases and J lost 1; bases outside the gene matches: 4. Germline CDR1 and CDR2: SGHVS and FNYEAQ. This CDR3 reads CASSVGGRNTEAFF. CDR3 sequence (DNA): TGTGCCAGCAGCGTAGGGGGCCGGAACACTGAAGCTTTCTTT.

In its sample, this clonotype was seen a few times. This rearrangement joins TRBV12-3 or TRBV12-4 to TRBJ2-1, with 13 bases identical to TRBD2. This CDR3 has 15 residues. V lost 7 bases, J lost 8 bases, and 8 bases stayed unmatched. Here the CDR3 DNA reads TGTGCCAGCACCACTAGCGGGAGGGCCCCAGATGAGCAGTTCTTC. Amino acid sequence: CASTTSGRAPDEQFF.

The J gene is TRBJ1-5, the V gene TRBV27, with 7 bases identical to TRBD1. Trimming took 3 bases from V and 6 from J; bases not matched to a gene: 5. The CDR3 runs 14 residues. Germline CDR1 MNHEY, CDR2 SMNVEV (reference sequence). The CDR3 loop is CASSFTGAGQPQHF. For the CDR3, the DNA is TGTGCCAGCAGTTTTACAGGGGCGGGTCAGCCCCAGCATTTT.

V gene TRBV7-9 combines with J gene TRBJ1-1; D is uncertain. The CDR3 spans 15 residues. Trimming cost V 4 bases and J 6 bases, with 18 bases left between them. CDR1 SEHNR and CDR2 FQNEAQ come from the germline V gene (reference sequence). The CDR3 reads CASSSRTDRGAEAFF. The CDR3 bases are TGTGCCAGCAGCTCCCGGACGGATCGCGGCGCTGAAGCTTTCTTT.

This clonotype was observed a few times. The rearrangement uses TRBV19 and TRBJ2-1, with TRBD2 identical over 10 bases. V lost 5 bases to trimming and J lost 7 bases; unmatched junction nucleotides: 5. This CDR3 region has 14 residues. Germline loops: CDR1 LNHDA, CDR2 SQIVND (reference sequence). CDR3 region: CASSHSGRLNEQFF. The CDR3 DNA is TGTGCCAGTAGTCATAGCGGGAGGTTAAATGAGCAGTTCTTC.

This clonotype was detected only a few times. The V call is TRBV7-9, the J call TRBJ2-5, with TRBD2 as a possible D gene (5 bases). The CDR3 has 16 residues. The germline gives CDR1 SEHNR, CDR2 FQNEAQ (reference sequence). Trimming shortened V by 0 bases and J by 1 base, and 12 bases separated the two germline ends. The CDR3 DNA follows: TGTGCCAGCAGCTTAGCCTCGGGGTATCTCCAAGAGACCCAGTACTTC. Encoded protein: CASSLASGYLQETQYF. The full variable domain, with the rest looked up from reference TRBV7-9 and TRBJ2-5, is DTGVSQNPRHKITKRGQNVTFRCDPISEHNRLYWYRQTLGQGPEFLTYFQNEAQLEKSRLLSDRFSAERPKGSFSTLEIQRTEQGDSAMYLCASSLASGYLQETQYFGPGTRLLVL.

This clonotype appeared many times. The chain has TRBV7-2 and TRBJ1-1; maybe TRBD1 (5 bases). The CDR3 contains 15 residues. The germline CDR1 and CDR2 sequences are SGHTA and FQGNSA. V shed 0 bases and J shed 0 bases, with 8 bases lying between them. The CDR3 nucleotides are TGTGCCAGCAGCTTAGCTGGACAAATGAACACTGAAGCTTTCTTT. It specifies CASSLAGQMNTEAFF.

This clonotype was counted a few times. This chain connects TRBV20-1 to TRBJ1-2; D remains ambiguous. From germline, CDR1 is DFQATT and CDR2 SNEGSKA (reference sequence). The CDR3 is 13 amino acids. V was trimmed by 3 bases and J by 0 bases, leaving 8 bases between them. This CDR3 is CSASIGTNYGYTF. CDR3 sequence (DNA): TGCAGTGCTAGCATAGGGACTAACTATGGCTACACCTTC.

This clonotype appeared many times. The genes are TRBV28 and TRBJ1-5, with D unresolved. This CDR3 region has 14 residues. Germline loops: CDR1 MDHEN, CDR2 SYDVKM. Deletions cut 6 bases from V and 0 bases from J, with 9 bases between. The CDR3 here is CASRRVDSNQPQHF. The CDR3 DNA reads TGTGCCAGCAGGAGAGTGGATAGCAATCAGCCCCAGCATTTT.

This chain links TRBV6-2 or TRBV6-3 with TRBJ1-2; D possibly corresponds to TRBD1 (5 bases). V dropped 2 bases and J dropped 7 bases, with 14 bases sitting between them. Germline assignment: CDR1 MNHEY and CDR2 SVGEGT. The CDR3 loop spans 14 amino acids. CDR3 sequence reads: CASSYTYPGSGYTF. The CDR3 DNA reads TGTGCCAGCAGTTACACCTATCCAGGGTCTGGCTACACCTTC.

The V and J genes are TRBV11-2 and TRBJ2-2; 16 bases match TRBD2. The CDR3 runs 21 residues. Germline lookup yields CDR1 SGHAT and CDR2 FQNNGV. V gave up 4 bases and J gave up 2 bases; unmatched junction bases: 13. For the CDR3, the DNA is TGTGCCAGCAGCTCCAGACCGGGACTAGCGGGAGGGCAGGAAAACACCGGGGAGCTGTTTTTT. Its translation is CASSSRPGLAGGQENTGELFF.

The chain joins TRBV12-3 or TRBV12-4 to TRBJ2-2, with D uncertain. The CDR3 loop spans 12 amino acids. The ends were cut back, 3 bases at V and 6 bases at J, with 5 bases in the middle. CDR3 region: CASSFGPGELFF. CDR3 DNA: TGTGCCAGCAGTTTTGGTCCCGGGGAGCTGTTTTTT.

The rearrangement uses TRBV7-2 and TRBJ1-2, with D perhaps TRBD1 (6 bases). Germline lookup yields CDR1 SGHTA and CDR2 FQGNSA. The CDR3 is made up of 13 amino acids. V lost 11 bases and J 6 bases, leaving 19 bases between the germline ends. This CDR3 reads CASAGGLRDGYTF. The CDR3, as DNA: TGTGCCTCCGCTGGGGGGCTACGGGATGGCTACACCTTC.